A single sample gave rise to the 10 T cell receptor beta chains below, sequenced in a study of blood T cell repertoires in COVID-19. Data came from immunoSEQ multiplex PCR; TCRdb stores just in-frame clones and leaves some out. The sample lists under 500,000 clones; around 89% were seen once. The sequenced material came from peripheral blood. Receptors originate from a woman in her thirties with acute or convalescent COVID-19.

The chain combines TRBV11-2 with TRBJ2-7; a possible D gene is TRBD1 (5 bases). V was shortened by 6 bases and J by 6 bases, with 15 bases between the two germline ends. Germline V lookup: CDR1 SGHAT, CDR2 FQNNGV. This CDR3 has 13 amino acids. This chain's CDR3 is CASRPIMGREQYF. CDR3 in DNA: TGTGCCAGCAGGCCGATTATGGGGCGCGAGCAGTACTTC. The whole variable domain, filled in from reference TRBV11-2 and TRBJ2-7, reads EAGVAQSPRYKIIEKRQSVAFWCNPISGHATLYWYQQILGQGPKLLIQFQNNGVVDDSQLPKDRFSAERLKGVDSTLKIQPAKLEDSAVYLCASRPIMGREQYFGPGTRLTVT.

This clone appeared once. This sample also contains other DNA sequences that code for the same CDR3. This rearrangement joins TRBV11-2 to TRBJ2-3; D remains ambiguous. The ends were cut back, 1 base at V and 0 bases at J, with 8 bases in the middle. This CDR3 contains 15 residues. Per the germline V gene, CDR1 is SGHAT and CDR2 is FQNNGV. The CDR3 spells CASSLGGGSTDTQYF. The DNA of the CDR3 is TGTGCCAGCAGCTTAGGAGGTGGGAGCACAGATACGCAGTATTTT.

The rearrangement links TRBV28 to TRBJ1-5; D might be TRBD1 (6 bases). With 2 bases removed from V and 5 bases from J, the gap between germline ends came to 16 bases. The CDR3 is made up of 16 amino acids. Germline lookup yields CDR1 MDHEN and CDR2 SYDVKM. In nucleotides, the CDR3 is TGTGCCAGCAGTTTAAGTTTCGTACAGGGCGATCAGCCCCAGCATTTT. Protein product: CASSLSFVQGDQPQHF.

V gene TRBV12-3 or TRBV12-4 combines with J gene TRBJ2-1, with D possibly being TRBD1 (5 bases). The CDR3 has 11 amino acids. Trimming pared 2 bases from V and 10 bases from J, leaving 6 bases between. The CDR3 sequence: CASSLRTEQFF. In DNA form, the CDR3 reads TGTGCCAGCAGTTTAAGGACAGAGCAGTTCTTC.

V and J are TRBV30 and TRBJ1-1; no definite D call. Trimming shortened V by 2 bases and J by 1 base, and 8 bases separated the two germline ends. The CDR3 has 13 residues. The germline V gene encodes CDR1 GTSNPN and CDR2 SVGIG (reference sequence). In nucleotides, the CDR3 is TGTGCCTGGAGTCGGGGAGCGAACACTGAAGCTTTCTTT. Amino acids: CAWSRGANTEAFF.

The CDR3 bases are TGTGCCACCAGCACGGGGCAAGAGACCCAGTACTTC. Its translation: CATSTGQETQYF. The genes are TRBV15 and TRBJ2-5, with D perhaps matching TRBD2 (5 bases). The CDR3 extends over 12 amino acids. The V end lost 4 bases, the J end lost 2 bases, and 5 bases lay between the germline ends. CDR1 is LNHNV, CDR2 YYDKDF, per germline (reference sequence).

The V and J genes are TRBV4-2 and TRBJ1-6; 9 nucleotides match TRBD1. V lost 5 bases to trimming and J lost 2 bases; unmatched junction nucleotides: 7. Germline assignment: CDR1 LGHNA and CDR2 YNFKEQ. CDR3 length: 17 residues. The CDR3 protein is CASSAIDRGTYNSPLHF. DNA for the CDR3: TGTGCCAGCAGCGCAATAGACAGGGGGACCTATAATTCACCCCTCCACTTT.

The rearrangement uses TRBV6-5 and TRBJ1-6; tentative D call: TRBD1 (5 bases). Per germline, CDR1 MNHEY and CDR2 SVGAGI. This CDR3 region has 14 residues. V was cut by 6 bases and J by 9 bases, with 15 bases left in between. CDR3 in DNA: TGTGCCAGCAGGGACGGGACTTCCCCTTCACCCCTCCACTTT. Its protein is CASRDGTSPSPLHF.

This chain joins TRBV29-1 and TRBJ1-4; 9 nucleotides match TRBD1. The germline V gene has CDR1 SQVTM and CDR2 ANQGSEA. After removal of 5 bases from V and 8 bases from J, the junction contained 3 bases not matched to a gene. This CDR3 is 12 amino acids long. CDR3 DNA: TGCAGCGTTTGGGACAGGGAGGAAAAACTGTTTTTT. Translated: CSVWDREEKLFF.

This rearrangement joins TRBV6-1 to TRBJ2-7, with 8 bases identical to TRBD2. CDR1 is MNHNS and CDR2 is SASEGT in the germline V gene. This CDR3 comprises 15 residues. The V segment lost 3 bases and the J segment 0 bases; nucleotides outside the gene matches: 4. CDR3 protein: CASSDSGVFSYEQYF. The CDR3 DNA reads as TGTGCCAGCAGTGATAGCGGGGTATTCTCCTACGAGCAGTACTTC.